Below are 8 T cell receptor beta chains sequenced from a single sample in a study of cytomegalovirus exposure and HLA in healthy donors. Repertoires were generated with immunoSEQ multiplex PCR, while TCRdb's copy carries only in-frame clones and drops some. In the table there are about 130,000 clones, 85% to 90% of which are singletons. The material sequenced was PBMCs. These TCRs come from a man under 40 in good health and CMV-seronegative.

The V call is TRBV4-1, the J call TRBJ1-1; unclear D gene. CDR3 length: 17 amino acids. V was shortened by 0 bases and J by 1 base, with 15 bases between the two germline ends. Germline loops: CDR1 MGHRA, CDR2 YSYEKL. The CDR3 here is CASSQDRSGVKNTEAFF. Here the CDR3 DNA reads TGCGCCAGCAGCCAAGATCGTTCCGGGGTCAAGAACACTGAAGCTTTCTTT.

This rearrangement joins TRBV2 to TRBJ1-1; 7 bases agree with TRBD1. The CDR3 extends over 15 amino acids. The junction had 3 bases not matched to a gene; V was cut back by 2 bases and J by 0 bases. CDR1 SNHLY and CDR2 FYNNEI come from the germline V gene. The CDR3 DNA follows: TGTGCCAGCAGTGAACCAGGGGGTATGAACACTGAAGCTTTCTTT. This gives the protein CASSEPGGMNTEAFF.

The genes are TRBV5-1 and TRBJ1-6; D is unresolved. V lost 0 bases and J lost 0, with 10 bases in between. This CDR3 has 17 amino acids. Germline CDR1 reads SGHRS; CDR2 reads YFSETQ. The CDR3 spells CASSLEAGTSYNSPLHF. The CDR3 nucleotides read TGCGCCAGCAGCTTGGAGGCGGGCACCTCCTATAATTCACCCCTCCACTTT. Full variable domain (outside the CDR3, taken from reference TRBV5-1 and TRBJ1-6): KAGVTQTPRYLIKTRGQQVTLSCSPISGHRSVSWYQQTPGQGLQFLFEYFSETQRNKGNFPGRFSGRQFSNSRSEMNVSTLELGDSALYLCASSLEAGTSYNSPLHFGNGTRLTVT.

Details on this clone: The junction shows a germline mismatch at one end, possibly a read error. The gene calls are TRBV11-1 and TRBJ1-6; D is undetermined. The CDR3 runs to 16 residues. The germline V gene has CDR1 SGHAT and CDR2 FQDESV (reference sequence). CDR3 region: CASSRGDTSYNSPLHF. Here the CDR3 DNA reads TGTGCCAGCAGCCGGGGAGATACTTCCTACAATTCACCCCTCCACTTT.

The V call is TRBV27, the J call TRBJ2-2, with 9 bases fitting TRBD2. CDR1 and CDR2 (germline): MNHEY, SMNVEV (reference sequence). This CDR3 region has 17 residues. V lost 4 bases, J lost 8 bases, and 14 bases stayed unmatched. CDR3 sequence (DNA): TGTGCCAGCAGTTATGGACCGCCGGGACTAGCAGTTGGGGAGCTGTTTTTT. It is translated as CASSYGPPGLAVGELFF.

This clone came up a few times. The V call is TRBV2, the J call TRBJ1-2; tentative D call: TRBD1 (5 bases). This CDR3 comprises 14 residues. Trimming left V 5 bases short and J 3 bases short, with 13 bases between. Germline V gene lookup returns CDR1 SNHLY and CDR2 FYNNEI. The CDR3 protein is CASSPRGLDYGYTF. DNA for the CDR3: TGTGCCAGCAGTCCAAGGGGCTTGGACTATGGCTACACCTTC. Together with reference TRBV2 and TRBJ1-2, the CDR3 gives the full variable domain: EPEVTQTPSHQVTQMGQEVILRCVPISNHLYFYWYRQILGQKVEFLVSFYNNEISEKSEIFDDQFSVERPDGSNFTLKIRSTKLEDSAMYFCASSPRGLDYGYTFGSGTRLTVV.

The chain recombines TRBV27 with TRBJ2-3; 7 bases are a match to TRBD2. This CDR3 comprises 14 residues. Unmatched junction bases numbered 1, after V lost 2 bases and J lost 2 bases. Germline values: CDR1 MNHEY, CDR2 SMNVEV (reference sequence). In nucleotides, the CDR3 is TGTGCCAGCAGTTTAAGCGGGGCCACAGATACGCAGTATTTT. Translating it yields CASSLSGATDTQYF.

The J gene is TRBJ2-3, the V gene TRBV7-9; 12 bases agree with TRBD2. With V trimmed by 6 bases and J by 3 bases, 4 bases remained unmatched. Germline V gives CDR1 SEHNR, CDR2 FQNEAQ (reference sequence). The length of the CDR3 is 15 residues. CDR3: CASSLTSGGTDTQYF. The CDR3 DNA reads as TGTGCCAGCAGTCTAACTAGCGGGGGGACAGATACGCAGTATTTT.